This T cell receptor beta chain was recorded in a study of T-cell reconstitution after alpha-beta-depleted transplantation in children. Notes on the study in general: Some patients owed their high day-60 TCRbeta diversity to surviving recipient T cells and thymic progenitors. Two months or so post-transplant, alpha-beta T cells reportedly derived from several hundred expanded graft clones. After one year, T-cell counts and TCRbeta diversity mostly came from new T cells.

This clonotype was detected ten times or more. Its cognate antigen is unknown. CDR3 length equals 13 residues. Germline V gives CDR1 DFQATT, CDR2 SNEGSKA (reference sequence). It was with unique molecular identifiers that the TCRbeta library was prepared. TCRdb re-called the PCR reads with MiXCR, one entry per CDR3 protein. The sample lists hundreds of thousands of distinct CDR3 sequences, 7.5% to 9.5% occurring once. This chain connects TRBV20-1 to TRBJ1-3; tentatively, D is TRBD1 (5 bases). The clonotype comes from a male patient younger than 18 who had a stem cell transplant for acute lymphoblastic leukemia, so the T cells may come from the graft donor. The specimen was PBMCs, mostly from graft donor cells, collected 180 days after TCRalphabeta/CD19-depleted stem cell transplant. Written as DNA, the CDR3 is TGCATGGTCGAGGGGCAAGCTGGAAACACCATATATTTT. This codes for CMVEGQAGNTIYF.